Below are 3 T cell receptor beta chains sequenced from a single sample in a study of cytomegalovirus exposure and HLA in healthy donors. Amplification used 60 Vbeta primers and 13 Jbeta primers. Produced via immunoSEQ multiplex PCR; TCRdb's table is partial and in-frame only. Of tens of thousands of clones listed, 77% were seen once; the top ten hold 2.5% to 3%. Sequenced input: PBMCs. The receptor set was obtained from a middle-aged woman in good health and CMV-seropositive.

J is TRBJ1-2 and V is TRBV5-8; TRBD1 aligns across 7 bases. The CDR3 has 15 residues. V dropped 4 bases and J dropped 5; count of bases not matched to a gene: 11. CDR1 SGHTS and CDR2 YDEGEE come from the germline V gene. CDR3 DNA: TGTGCCAGCAGCACTGCACCCGGGACAGCGTATGGCTACACCTTC. Translated: CASSTAPGTAYGYTF.

The chain joins TRBV19 to TRBJ1-6; 9 positions agree with TRBD1. In germline, CDR1 is LNHDA, CDR2 SQIVND (reference sequence). The CDR3 has 14 residues. V lost 5 bases to trimming and J lost 9 bases; unmatched junction nucleotides: 5. The CDR3 DNA reads as TGTGCCAGTAGTCGGGGACAGGGCCCTTCACCCCTCCACTTT. It yields the protein CASSRGQGPSPLHF. The whole variable domain, remainder taken from reference TRBV19 and TRBJ1-6, is DGGITQSPKYLFRKEGQNVTLSCEQNLNHDAMYWYRQDPGQGLRLIYYSQIVNDFQKGDIAEGYSVSREKKESFPLTVTSAQKNPTAFYLCASSRGQGPSPLHFGNGTRLTVT.

This chain uses TRBV30 with TRBJ1-2; no clear D. Germline-derived CDR1 and CDR2 are GTSNPN and SVGIG (reference sequence). There are 11 residues in the CDR3. V shed 4 bases and J shed 8 bases, with 11 bases lying between them. CDR3: CAWMRDGGYTF. CDR3 DNA: TGTGCCTGGATGAGGGATGGGGGCTACACCTTC.